The entry below describes one T cell receptor beta chain. Its antigen is not known. Repertoires were generated with immunoSEQ multiplex PCR, while TCRdb's copy carries only in-frame clones and drops some. Here the sample spans about 170,000 clones, approximately 95% being singletons. This record belongs to a study of T cell responses to AZD1222 COVID-19 vaccine. Germline values: CDR1 SEHNR, CDR2 FQNEAQ (reference sequence). Trimming shortened V by 2 bases and J by 1 base, and 8 bases separated the two germline ends. The CDR3 loop spans 14 amino acids. Study-wide findings and caveats: At baseline, seropositivity was found in only a handful of AZD1222 recipients.

The starting material was peripheral blood, obtained on day 0 of AZD1222 vaccination. The chain carries TRBV7-9 and TRBJ1-1; D gene ambiguous. The receptor was isolated from an adult in good health. This chain's CDR3 is CASSLFRKNTEAFF. The CDR3 nucleotides are TGTGCCAGCAGCTTATTCAGGAAGAACACTGAAGCTTTCTTT.